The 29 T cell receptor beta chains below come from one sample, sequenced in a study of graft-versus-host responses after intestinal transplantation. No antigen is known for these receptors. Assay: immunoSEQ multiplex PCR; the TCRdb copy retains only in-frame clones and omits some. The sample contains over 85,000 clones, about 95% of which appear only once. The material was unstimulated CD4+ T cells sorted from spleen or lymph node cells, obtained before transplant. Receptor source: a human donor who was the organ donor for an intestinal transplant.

CDR3 loop: CASSYITGGTDTQYF. DNA of the CDR3: TGTGCCAGCAGTTATATAACAGGGGGCACAGATACGCAGTATTTT. The chain couples TRBV5-6 to TRBJ2-3, with 7 bases matching TRBD1. Germline CDR1 SGHDT, CDR2 YYEEEE. The J segment lost 1 base and the V segment lost 5 bases, leaving 7 bases of the junction unmatched. CDR3 size: 15 residues.

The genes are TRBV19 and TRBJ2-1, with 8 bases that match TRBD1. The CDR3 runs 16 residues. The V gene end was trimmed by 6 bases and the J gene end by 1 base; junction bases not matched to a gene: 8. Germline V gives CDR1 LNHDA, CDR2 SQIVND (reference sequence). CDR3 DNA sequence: TGTGCCAGTAGCGCGGGAACAGGGGGTTCCTACAATGAGCAGTTCTTC. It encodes CASSAGTGGSYNEQFF.

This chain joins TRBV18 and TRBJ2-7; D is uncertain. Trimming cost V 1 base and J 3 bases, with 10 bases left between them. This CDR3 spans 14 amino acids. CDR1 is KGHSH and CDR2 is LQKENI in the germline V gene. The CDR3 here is CASSPRPENYEQYF. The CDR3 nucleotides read TGTGCCAGCTCACCACGTCCAGAGAACTACGAGCAGTACTTC.

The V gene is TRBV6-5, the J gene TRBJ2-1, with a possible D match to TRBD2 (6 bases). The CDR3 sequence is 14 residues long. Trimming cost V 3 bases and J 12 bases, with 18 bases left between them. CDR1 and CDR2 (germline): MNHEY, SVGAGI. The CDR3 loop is CASSYSGVVGWQFF. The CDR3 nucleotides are TGTGCCAGCAGTTATAGCGGAGTCGTGGGATGGCAGTTCTTC.

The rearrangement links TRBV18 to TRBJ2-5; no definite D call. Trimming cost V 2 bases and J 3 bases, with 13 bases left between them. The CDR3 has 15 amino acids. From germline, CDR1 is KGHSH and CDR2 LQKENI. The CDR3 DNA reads TGTGCCAGCTCACCAAACCCCCGTTTGGAAGAGACCCAGTACTTC. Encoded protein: CASSPNPRLEETQYF. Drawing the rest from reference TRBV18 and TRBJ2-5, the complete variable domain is NAGVMQNPRHLVRRRGQEARLRCSPMKGHSHVYWYRQLPEEGLKFMVYLQKENIIDESGMPKERFSAEFPKEGPSILRIQQVVRGDSAAYFCASSPNPRLEETQYFGPGTRLLVL.

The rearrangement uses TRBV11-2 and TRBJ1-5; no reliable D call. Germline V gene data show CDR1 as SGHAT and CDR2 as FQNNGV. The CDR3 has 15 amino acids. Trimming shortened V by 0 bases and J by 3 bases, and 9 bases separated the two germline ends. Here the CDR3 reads CASSLDLGNNQPQHF. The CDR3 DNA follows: TGTGCCAGCAGCTTAGATCTAGGGAACAATCAGCCCCAGCATTTT.

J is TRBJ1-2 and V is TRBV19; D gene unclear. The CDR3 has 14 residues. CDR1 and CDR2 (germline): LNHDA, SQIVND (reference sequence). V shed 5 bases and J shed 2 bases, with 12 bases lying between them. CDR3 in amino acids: CASSPPAANYGYTF. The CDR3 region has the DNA TGTGCCAGTAGTCCCCCGGCGGCCAACTATGGCTACACCTTC.

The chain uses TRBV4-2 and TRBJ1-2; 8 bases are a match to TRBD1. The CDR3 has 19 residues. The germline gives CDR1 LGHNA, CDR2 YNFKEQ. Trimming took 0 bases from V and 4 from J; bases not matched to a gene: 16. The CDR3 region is CASSQDREGTGGVGYGYTF. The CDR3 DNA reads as TGTGCCAGCAGCCAAGACCGAGAGGGGACAGGAGGGGTTGGCTATGGCTACACCTTC.

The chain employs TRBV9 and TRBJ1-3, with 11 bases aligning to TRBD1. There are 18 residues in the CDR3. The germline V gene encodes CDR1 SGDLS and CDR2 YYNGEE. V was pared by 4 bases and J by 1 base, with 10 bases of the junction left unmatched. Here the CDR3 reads CASSTSPGQGVSGNTIYF. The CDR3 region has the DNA TGTGCCAGCAGCACAAGTCCGGGACAGGGGGTTTCTGGAAACACCATATATTTT.

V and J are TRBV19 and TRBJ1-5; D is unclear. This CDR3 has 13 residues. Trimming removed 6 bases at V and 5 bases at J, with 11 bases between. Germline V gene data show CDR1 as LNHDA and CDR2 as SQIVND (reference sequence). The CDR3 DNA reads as TGTGCCAGTAGCTACACCGGGGATCAGCCCCAGCATTTT. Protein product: CASSYTGDQPQHF.

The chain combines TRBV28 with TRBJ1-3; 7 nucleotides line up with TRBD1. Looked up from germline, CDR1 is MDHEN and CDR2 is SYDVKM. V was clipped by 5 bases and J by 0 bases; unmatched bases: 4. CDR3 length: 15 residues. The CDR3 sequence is CASSVPGGSGNTIYF. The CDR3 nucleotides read TGTGCCAGCAGTGTCCCAGGGGGCTCTGGAAACACCATATATTTT.

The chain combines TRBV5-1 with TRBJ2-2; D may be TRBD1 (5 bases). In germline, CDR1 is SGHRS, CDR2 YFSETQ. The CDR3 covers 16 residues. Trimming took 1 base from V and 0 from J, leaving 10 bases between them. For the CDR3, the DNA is TGCGCCAGCAGCTTGCGGACATTAGCGAACACCGGGGAGCTGTTTTTT. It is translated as CASSLRTLANTGELFF.

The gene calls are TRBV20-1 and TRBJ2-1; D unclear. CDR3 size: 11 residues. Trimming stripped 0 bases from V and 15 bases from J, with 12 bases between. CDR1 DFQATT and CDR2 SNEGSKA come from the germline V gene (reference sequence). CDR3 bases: TGCAGTGCTAGAGATCACCCGTCGCTGTTCTTC. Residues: CSARDHPSLFF.

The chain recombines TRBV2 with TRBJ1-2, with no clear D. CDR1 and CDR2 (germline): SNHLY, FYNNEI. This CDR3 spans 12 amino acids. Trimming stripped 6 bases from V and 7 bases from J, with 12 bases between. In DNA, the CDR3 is TGTGCCAGCAGGGCCACAGAGGGTGGCTACACCTTC. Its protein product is CASRATEGGYTF.

The CDR3 DNA follows: TGCGCCAGCAGCTTATCCGGGACAGGGAATGAAAAACTGTTTTTT. Translating gives CASSLSGTGNEKLFF. The chain combines TRBV5-1 with TRBJ1-4; 9 positions agree with TRBD1. J was trimmed by 5 bases and V by 2 bases; bases with no gene match: 4. Germline V lookup: CDR1 SGHRS, CDR2 YFSETQ. The CDR3 is 15 amino acids. The variable domain in full, completed from reference TRBV5-1 and TRBJ1-4, reads KAGVTQTPRYLIKTRGQQVTLSCSPISGHRSVSWYQQTPGQGLQFLFEYFSETQRNKGNFPGRFSGRQFSNSRSEMNVSTLELGDSALYLCASSLSGTGNEKLFFGSGTQLSVL.

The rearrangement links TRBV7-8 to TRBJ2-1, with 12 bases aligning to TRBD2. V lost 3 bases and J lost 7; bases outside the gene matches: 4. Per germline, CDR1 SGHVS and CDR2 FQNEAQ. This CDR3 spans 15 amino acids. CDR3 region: CASSFLAGGRNEQFF. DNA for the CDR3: TGTGCCAGCAGCTTCCTAGCGGGGGGGCGTAATGAGCAGTTCTTC.

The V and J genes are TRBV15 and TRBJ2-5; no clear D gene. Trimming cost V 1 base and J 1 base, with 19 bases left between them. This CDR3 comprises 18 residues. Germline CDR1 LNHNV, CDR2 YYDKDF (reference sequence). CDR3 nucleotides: TGTGCCACCAGCAGAGGCCCCGGGCAGCTCCGAACCCAAGAGACCCAGTACTTC. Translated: CATSRGPGQLRTQETQYF.

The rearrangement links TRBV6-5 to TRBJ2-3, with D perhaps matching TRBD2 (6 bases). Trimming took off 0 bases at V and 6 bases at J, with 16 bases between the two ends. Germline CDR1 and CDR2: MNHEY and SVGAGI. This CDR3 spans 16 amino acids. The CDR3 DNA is TGTGCCAGCAGTTACTCGGGGGGTTCAGGAGCGGATACGCAGTATTTT. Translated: CASSYSGGSGADTQYF.

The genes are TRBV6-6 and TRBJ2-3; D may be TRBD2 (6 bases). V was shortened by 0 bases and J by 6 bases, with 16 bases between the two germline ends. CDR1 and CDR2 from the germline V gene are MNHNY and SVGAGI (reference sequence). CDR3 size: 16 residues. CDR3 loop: CASSYSGGSGADTQYF. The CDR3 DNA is TGTGCCAGCAGTTACTCGGGGGGTTCAGGAGCGGATACGCAGTATTTT.

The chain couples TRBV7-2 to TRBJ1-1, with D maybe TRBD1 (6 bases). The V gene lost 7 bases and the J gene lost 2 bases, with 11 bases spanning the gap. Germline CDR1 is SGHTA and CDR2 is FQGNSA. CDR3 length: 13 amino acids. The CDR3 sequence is CASNIRGNTEAFF. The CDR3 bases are TGTGCCAGCAACATCAGGGGTAACACTGAAGCTTTCTTT.

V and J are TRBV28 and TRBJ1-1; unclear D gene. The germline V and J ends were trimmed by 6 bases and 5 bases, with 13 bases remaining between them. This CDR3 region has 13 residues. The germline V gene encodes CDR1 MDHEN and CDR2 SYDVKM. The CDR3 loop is CASRPYQWTEAFF. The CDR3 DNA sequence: TGTGCCAGCAGGCCGTATCAGTGGACTGAAGCTTTCTTT.

The CDR3 here is CASSAYPYSNQPQHF. CDR3 sequence (DNA): TGTGCCAGCAGTGCTTACCCATATAGCAATCAGCCCCAGCATTTT. J is TRBJ1-5 and V is TRBV6-5; D remains ambiguous. V was trimmed by 5 bases and J by 0 bases, leaving 11 bases between them. The CDR3 runs 15 residues. The germline gives CDR1 MNHEY, CDR2 SVGAGI.

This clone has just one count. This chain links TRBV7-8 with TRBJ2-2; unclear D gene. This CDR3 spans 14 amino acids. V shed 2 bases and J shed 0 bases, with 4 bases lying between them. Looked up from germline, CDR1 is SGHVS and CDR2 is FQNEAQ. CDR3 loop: CASSLRANTGELFF. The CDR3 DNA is TGTGCCAGCAGCTTAAGAGCGAACACCGGGGAGCTGTTTTTT.

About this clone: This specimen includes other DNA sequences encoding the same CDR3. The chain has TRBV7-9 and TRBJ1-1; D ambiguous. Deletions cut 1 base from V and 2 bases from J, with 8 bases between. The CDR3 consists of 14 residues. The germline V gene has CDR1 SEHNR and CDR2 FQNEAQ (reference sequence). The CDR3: CASSLGTVNTEAFF. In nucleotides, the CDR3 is TGTGCCAGCAGCTTAGGGACGGTAAACACTGAAGCTTTCTTT.

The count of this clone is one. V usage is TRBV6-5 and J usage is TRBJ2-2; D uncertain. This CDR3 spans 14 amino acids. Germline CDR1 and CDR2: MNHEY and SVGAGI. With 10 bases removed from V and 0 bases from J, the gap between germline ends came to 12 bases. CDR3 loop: CATGWAANTGELFF. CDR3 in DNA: TGTGCCACCGGTTGGGCCGCGAACACCGGGGAGCTGTTTTTT.

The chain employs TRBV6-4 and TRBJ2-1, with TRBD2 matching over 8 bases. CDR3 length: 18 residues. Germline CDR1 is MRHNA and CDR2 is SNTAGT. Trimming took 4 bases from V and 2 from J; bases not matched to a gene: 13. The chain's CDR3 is CASSVSGGVLGTYNEQFF. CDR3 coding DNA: TGTGCCAGCAGTGTATCCGGGGGGGTCCTTGGGACCTACAATGAGCAGTTCTTC.

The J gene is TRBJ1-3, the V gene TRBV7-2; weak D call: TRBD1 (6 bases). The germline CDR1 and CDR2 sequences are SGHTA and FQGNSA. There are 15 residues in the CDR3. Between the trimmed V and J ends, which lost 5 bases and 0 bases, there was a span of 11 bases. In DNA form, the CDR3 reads TGTGCCAGCAGCCCGCTCAGGGGCTCTGGAAACACCATATATTTT. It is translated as CASSPLRGSGNTIYF. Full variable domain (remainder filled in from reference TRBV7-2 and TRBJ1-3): GAGVSQSPSNKVTEKGKDVELRCDPISGHTALYWYRQSLGQGLEFLIYFQGNSAPDKSGLPSDRFSAERTGGSVSTLTIQRTQQEDSAVYLCASSPLRGSGNTIYFGEGSWLTVV.

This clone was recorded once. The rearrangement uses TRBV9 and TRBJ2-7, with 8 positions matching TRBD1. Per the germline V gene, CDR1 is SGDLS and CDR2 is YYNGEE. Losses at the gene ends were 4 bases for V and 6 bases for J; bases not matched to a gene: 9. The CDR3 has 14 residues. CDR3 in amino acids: CASSPQDRAAEQYF. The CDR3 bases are TGTGCCAGCAGCCCACAGGACAGGGCAGCCGAGCAGTACTTC.

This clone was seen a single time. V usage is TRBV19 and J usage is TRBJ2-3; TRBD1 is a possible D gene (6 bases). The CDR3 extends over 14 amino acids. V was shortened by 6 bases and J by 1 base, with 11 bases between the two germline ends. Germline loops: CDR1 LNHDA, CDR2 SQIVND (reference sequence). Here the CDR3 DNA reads TGTGCCAGTAGGCGGACAGCTCGCACAGATACGCAGTATTTT. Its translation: CASRRTARTDTQYF.